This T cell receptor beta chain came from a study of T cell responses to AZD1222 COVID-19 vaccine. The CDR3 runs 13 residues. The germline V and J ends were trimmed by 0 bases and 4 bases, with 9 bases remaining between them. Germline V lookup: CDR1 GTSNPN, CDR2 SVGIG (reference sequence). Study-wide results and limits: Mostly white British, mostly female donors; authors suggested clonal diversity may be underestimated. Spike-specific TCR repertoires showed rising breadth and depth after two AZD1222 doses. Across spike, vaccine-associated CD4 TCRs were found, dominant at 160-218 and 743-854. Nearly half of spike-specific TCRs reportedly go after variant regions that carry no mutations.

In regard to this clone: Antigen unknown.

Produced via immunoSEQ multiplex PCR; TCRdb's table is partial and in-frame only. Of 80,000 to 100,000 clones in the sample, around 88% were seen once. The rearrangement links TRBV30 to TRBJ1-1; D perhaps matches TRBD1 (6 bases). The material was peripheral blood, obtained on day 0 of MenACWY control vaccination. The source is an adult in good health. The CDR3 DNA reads TGTGCCTGGAGTGTTAAAGGGGGCACTGAAGCTTTCTTT. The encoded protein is CAWSVKGGTEAFF.